This T cell receptor (beta chain) was recorded in a study of cytomegalovirus exposure and HLA in healthy donors. A multiplex PCR was run with 60 Vbeta primers and 13 Jbeta primers. The protocol was immunoSEQ multiplex PCR, while the TCRdb copy is restricted to in-frame clones and leaves out a portion. The data show around 130,000 clones, with 8% to 9.5% seen just once and 5% to 7% held by the top ten. General study points: CMV antigen specificity was confirmed in vitro for three CMV-associated chains. When analyzed later, a missense DCLRE1C variant was found to be linked to TCR beta V- and J-gene trimming.

Germline CDR1 MNHEY, CDR2 SVGAGI. The V end lost 6 bases, the J end lost 5 bases, and 14 bases lay between the germline ends. The CDR3 is made up of 14 amino acids. As regards this clone: No antigen is known for it.

The sample taken for sequencing was PBMCs. This receptor was taken from a man aged 35 to 55 in good health and CMV-seronegative. The rearrangement links TRBV6-5 to TRBJ1-5, with D possibly TRBD1 on 5 matching bases. The CDR3 protein is CASRGEGTHQPQHF. The DNA of the CDR3 is TGTGCCAGCAGGGGGGAGGGGACCCATCAGCCCCAGCATTTT.